The 27 T cell receptor beta chains presented below share a single source sample, sequenced in a study of control samples from healthy donors and cancer patients. The method was immunoSEQ multiplex PCR; TCRdb's version includes in-frame clones alone and lacks a portion of them. The table shows about 58,000 clones, with about 89% occurring only once. The sequenced material came from PBMCs. These receptors were taken from a woman in her sixties with lung cancer.

The chain combines TRBV10-1 with TRBJ2-3; either TRBD1 or TRBD2 may fit D (7 bases each). V was pared by 10 bases and J by 5 bases, with 16 bases between. CDR3 size: 13 residues. Per the germline V gene, CDR1 is WNHNN and CDR2 is SYGVQD (reference sequence). The CDR3, as DNA: TGCGCCACCAGGGAGGGGGCGGGAGATACGCAGTATTTT. It specifies CATREGAGDTQYF.

V is TRBV2 and J is TRBJ2-5; 9 nucleotides line up with TRBD2. V lost 8 bases and J lost 1; bases outside the gene matches: 5. Germline CDR1 reads SNHLY; CDR2 reads FYNNEI. The CDR3 length is 14 residues. The CDR3 reads CASESGGLQETQYF. Written as DNA, the CDR3 is TGTGCCAGCGAAAGCGGGGGGCTCCAAGAGACCCAGTACTTC.

This clone was seen a handful of times. The chain has TRBV12-3 or TRBV12-4 and TRBJ1-2; D call uncertain. The CDR3 is 11 amino acids. Trimming cost V 5 bases and J 8 bases, with 9 bases left between them. The CDR3 sequence is CASSGGLGYTF. The CDR3 bases are TGTGCCAGCAGTGGCGGCCTAGGCTACACCTTC.

V is TRBV9 and J is TRBJ2-1, with TRBD2 matching 11 bases. CDR1 and CDR2 from the germline V gene are SGDLS and YYNGEE. Trimming cost V 0 bases and J 0 bases; bases outside gene matches: 5. The CDR3 contains 18 residues. The CDR3 region has the DNA TGTGCCAGCAGCGTAGGGACTAGCGGGCCCCTCTCCTACAATGAGCAGTTCTTC. Protein: CASSVGTSGPLSYNEQFF. Drawing the rest from reference TRBV9 and TRBJ2-1, the complete variable domain is DSGVTQTPKHLITATGQRVTLRCSPRSGDLSVYWYQQSLDQGLQFLIQYYNGEERAKGNILERFSAQQFPDLHSELNLSSLELGDSALYFCASSVGTSGPLSYNEQFFGPGTRLTVL.

This chain uses TRBV6-7 with TRBJ2-7; D remains unclear. TRBV6-7 is assigned to the ORF class and has an uncertain function. The CDR3 extends over 15 amino acids. Trimming removed 2 bases at V and 2 bases at J, with 13 bases between. In DNA form, the CDR3 reads TGTGCCAGCAGTTACCTCCGGGTCTACGCCTACGAGCAGTACTTC. Its protein is CASSYLRVYAYEQYF.

J is TRBJ2-7 and V is TRBV29-1; D gene uncertain. Germline lookup yields CDR1 SQVTM and CDR2 ANQGSEA. The CDR3 runs to 12 residues. Trimming took 3 bases from V and 5 from J, leaving 11 bases between them. The CDR3 nucleotides read TGCAGCGTTGACCTGGGGTCCCACGAGCAGTACTTC. It codes for CSVDLGSHEQYF.

The chain employs TRBV12-3 or TRBV12-4 and TRBJ1-2; D remains ambiguous. V was trimmed by 2 bases and J by 8 bases, leaving 12 bases between them. This CDR3 has 13 amino acids. The CDR3 is CASSLRGSGGYTF. CDR3 sequence (DNA): TGTGCCAGCAGTTTACGGGGATCGGGAGGCTACACCTTC.

V and J are TRBV24-1 and TRBJ2-7; 10 bases map to TRBD1. The CDR3 sequence is 16 residues long. The junction had 11 bases not matched to a gene; V was cut back by 3 bases and J by 7 bases. Germline-derived CDR1 and CDR2 are KGHDR and SFDVKD. CDR3 bases: TGTGCCACCAGTGATGGCCGGACAGGGGGTTTGAGGGAGCAGTACTTC. The encoded protein is CATSDGRTGGLREQYF.

The chain joins TRBV18 to TRBJ1-2; 9 nucleotides match TRBD1. J was trimmed by 7 bases and V by 0 bases; bases with no gene match: 6. The CDR3 length is 15 residues. The germline gives CDR1 KGHSH, CDR2 LQKENI. The DNA for the CDR3 is TGTGCCAGCTCACCACCGGACAGGGGAGAAAGTGGCTACACCTTC. Protein: CASSPPDRGESGYTF.

This clone was detected only once. The chain uses TRBV4-1 and TRBJ2-7; 9 bases map to TRBD2. This CDR3 comprises 14 residues. With 3 bases clipped from V and 0 bases from J, the junction kept 0 bases outside the gene matches. Germline V gene data show CDR1 as MGHRA and CDR2 as YSYEKL. The CDR3 region has the DNA TGCGCCAGCAGCCAGGGACTAGCCTCCTACGAGCAGTACTTC. Encoded protein: CASSQGLASYEQYF.

The V and J genes are TRBV6-5 and TRBJ1-6; D uncertain. Germline assignment: CDR1 MNHEY and CDR2 SVGAGI. V was pared by 2 bases and J by 11 bases, with 7 bases between. The CDR3 spans 12 residues. The chain's CDR3 is CASSYPGAPLHF. CDR3 sequence (DNA): TGTGCCAGCAGTTACCCCGGGGCACCCCTCCACTTT.

The chain has TRBV3-1 (or the pseudogene TRBV3-2) and TRBJ1-4; no reliable D call. The germline CDR1 and CDR2 sequences are LGHDT and YNNKEL (reference sequence). The CDR3 consists of 15 residues. V was shortened by 4 bases and J by 8 bases, with 17 bases between the two germline ends. The CDR3 nucleotides read TGTGCCAGCAGCCTCCGTCTCGGCTCTCCGGAAAAACTGTTTTTT. Translating gives CASSLRLGSPEKLFF.

This sequence joins TRBV19 and TRBJ2-3, with 7 bases that match TRBD1. J lost 5 bases, V lost 5 bases, and 10 bases had no gene match. This CDR3 is built from 15 residues. The germline V gene has CDR1 LNHDA and CDR2 SQIVND (reference sequence). CDR3 loop: CASSLGQAGLDTQYF. The CDR3 coding sequence is TGTGCCAGTAGTCTCGGACAGGCGGGTTTAGATACGCAGTATTTT.

This chain links TRBV13 with TRBJ2-7, with TRBD2 matching over 7 bases. CDR1 PRHDT and CDR2 FYEKMQ come from the germline V gene (reference sequence). With 1 base clipped from V and 3 bases from J, the junction kept 3 bases outside the gene matches. CDR3 size: 14 residues. This CDR3 is CASSLVAGDYEQYF. For the CDR3, the DNA is TGTGCCAGCAGCTTAGTGGCGGGGGACTACGAGCAGTACTTC.

The chain has TRBV5-4 and TRBJ2-1, with 7 bases aligning to TRBD2. CDR1 and CDR2 from the germline V gene are SGHNT and YYREEE (reference sequence). After removal of 2 bases from V and 4 bases from J, the junction contained 6 bases not matched to a gene. The CDR3 is 15 residues long. Written as DNA, the CDR3 is TGTGCCAGCAGCTTAAGACTAGCAGCATACAATGAGCAGTTCTTC. Its protein product is CASSLRLAAYNEQFF.

The chain carries TRBV5-1 and TRBJ2-1; D gene ambiguous. The CDR3 has 14 amino acids. V lost 1 base, J lost 8 bases, and 13 bases lay in between. CDR1 is SGHRS, CDR2 YFSETQ, per germline. The CDR3 loop reads CASSLIRASDEQFF. CDR3 in DNA: TGCGCCAGCAGCTTGATTCGGGCCTCCGATGAGCAGTTCTTC.

The chain is built from TRBV5-6 and TRBJ1-1; the D is unclear. The CDR3 extends over 14 amino acids. Looked up from germline, CDR1 is SGHDT and CDR2 is YYEEEE. V lost 0 bases and J 2 bases, leaving 8 bases between the germline ends. Here the CDR3 reads CASSLVADNTEAFF. CDR3 sequence (DNA): TGTGCCAGCAGCTTGGTGGCAGACAACACTGAAGCTTTCTTT.

The chain links TRBV21-1 to TRBJ2-5; TRBD2, the D gene given by the table, was not confirmed from the DNA. TRBV21-1 is a recognized pseudogene. This CDR3 has 15 residues. The CDR3 reads CASSKDGPWQETQYF. The CDR3 nucleotides are TGTGCCAGCAGCAAAGACGGTCCGTGGCAAGAGACCCAGTACTTC.

The gene calls are TRBV6-5 and TRBJ1-2, with D possibly being TRBD1 (5 bases). This CDR3 region has 15 residues. Trimming removed 6 bases from V and 9 bases from J, with 23 bases in between. From germline, CDR1 is MNHEY and CDR2 SVGAGI. As DNA, the CDR3 is TGTGCCAGCAGGCCTCGACCCGGGTCCGGGGGAAGCTACACCTTC. It codes for CASRPRPGSGGSYTF.

The CDR3 sequence is CASRTPPGGGRDEQFF. As DNA, the CDR3 is TGTGCCAGCAGAACACCTCCGGGGGGCGGACGGGATGAGCAGTTCTTC. The rearrangement links TRBV2 to TRBJ2-1; tentative D call: TRBD2 (7 bases). The germline V gene has CDR1 SNHLY and CDR2 FYNNEI. Trimming shortened V by 6 bases and J by 8 bases, and 23 bases separated the two germline ends. The CDR3 loop spans 16 amino acids.

This chain joins TRBV7-8 and TRBJ2-7, with D possibly being TRBD2 (5 bases). The length of the CDR3 is 15 residues. CDR1 SGHVS and CDR2 FQNEAQ come from the germline V gene. The V gene lost 1 base and the J gene lost 1 base, with 11 bases spanning the gap. CDR3 loop: CASSLETGLSYEQYF. CDR3 in DNA: TGTGCCAGCAGCTTAGAAACTGGACTTTCCTACGAGCAGTACTTC.

Remarks on this clone: The identical CDR3 is also encoded by other nucleotide sequences in the sample. This chain links TRBV11-3 with TRBJ2-5, with TRBD2 identical over 7 bases. Germline CDR1 is SGHNT and CDR2 is YENEEA. V shed 2 bases and J 5 bases; nucleotides not matched to a gene: 2. This CDR3 has 13 residues. The DNA for the CDR3 is TGTGCCAGCAGCTTACAGGGAGGGGAGACCCAGTACTTC. Protein product: CASSLQGGETQYF. Filled out from reference TRBV11-3 and TRBJ2-5, the complete variable domain reads EAGVVQSPRYKIIEKKQPVAFWCNPISGHNTLYWYLQNLGQGPELLIRYENEEAVDDSQLPKDRFSAERLKGVDSTLKIQPAELGDSAVYLCASSLQGGETQYFGPGTRLLVL.

For the CDR3, the DNA is TGTGCCAGCAGCTTAACGGCCCGACAGATCGGGGACTATGGCTACACCTTC. It translates to CASSLTARQIGDYGYTF. The chain links TRBV7-3 to TRBJ1-2; tentatively, D is TRBD1 (5 bases). Germline values: CDR1 SGHTA, CDR2 FQGTGA. The CDR3 covers 17 residues. Trimming left V 0 bases short and J 3 bases short, with 17 bases between.

The chain couples TRBV5-1 to TRBJ1-5; D not resolved. Germline lookup yields CDR1 SGHRS and CDR2 YFSETQ. Trimming cost V 0 bases and J 0 bases, with 10 bases left between them. This CDR3 has 16 residues. CDR3 DNA sequence: TGCGCCAGCAGCTTGGACGGAGATTATAGCAATCAGCCCCAGCATTTT. Translated: CASSLDGDYSNQPQHF.

The J gene is TRBJ1-5, the V gene TRBV10-1; D uncertain. The CDR3 covers 13 residues. The V gene's germline CDR1 is WNHNN and CDR2 SYGVQD (reference sequence). The germline V and J ends were trimmed by 3 bases and 4 bases, with 7 bases remaining between them. The CDR3 is CASSDRRNQPQHF. In DNA, the CDR3 is TGCGCCAGCAGTGATCGAAGGAATCAGCCCCAGCATTTT.

This chain links TRBV5-1 with TRBJ1-1, with D tentatively TRBD1 (5 bases). V shed 3 bases and J shed 6 bases, with 12 bases lying between them. The CDR3 extends over 13 amino acids. CDR1 and CDR2 from the germline V gene are SGHRS and YFSETQ. CDR3 sequence: CASSWGTAAEAFF. The CDR3, as DNA: TGCGCCAGCAGCTGGGGGACCGCGGCTGAAGCTTTCTTT.

J is TRBJ2-5 and V is TRBV12-5; the D gene could be TRBD1 or TRBD2 (5 bases each). The germline V gene encodes CDR1 LGHNT and CDR2 FRNRAP. This CDR3 has 13 residues. The ends were cut back, 2 bases at V and 4 bases at J, with 8 bases in the middle. The CDR3 DNA reads TGTGCTAGTGGTTTGAGTGGGACAGAGACCCAGTACTTC. It codes for CASGLSGTETQYF.